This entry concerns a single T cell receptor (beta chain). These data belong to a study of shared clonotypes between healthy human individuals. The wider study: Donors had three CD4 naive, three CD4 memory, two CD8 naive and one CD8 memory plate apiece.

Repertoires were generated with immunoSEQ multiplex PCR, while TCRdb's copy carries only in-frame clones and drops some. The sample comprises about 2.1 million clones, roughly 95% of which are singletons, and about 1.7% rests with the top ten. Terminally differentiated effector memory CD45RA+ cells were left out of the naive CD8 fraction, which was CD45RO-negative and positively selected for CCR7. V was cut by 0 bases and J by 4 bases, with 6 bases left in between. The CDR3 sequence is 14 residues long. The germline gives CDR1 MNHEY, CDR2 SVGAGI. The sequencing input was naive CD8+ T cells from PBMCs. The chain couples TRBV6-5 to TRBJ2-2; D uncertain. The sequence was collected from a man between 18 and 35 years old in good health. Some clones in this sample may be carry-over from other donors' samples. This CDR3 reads CASSYSRSTGELFF. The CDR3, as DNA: TGTGCCAGCAGTTACTCACGCAGCACCGGGGAGCTGTTTTTT.